The entry below describes one T cell receptor (beta chain). Unrecorded immune exposures were likely, despite nominal health at sampling. This PCR relied on a set of 60 Vbeta primers and 13 Jbeta primers. Profiling relied on immunoSEQ multiplex PCR, and the TCRdb table lists in-frame clones only, not all of them. Here the sample spans roughly 140,000 clones, under 70% being singletons. These data come from a study of cytomegalovirus exposure and HLA in healthy donors. The overall study: Earlier, 100 million or so unique TCR beta sequences were recovered from around 200 million T cells by an analysis.

The CDR3 loop spans 14 amino acids. Germline CDR1 reads MDHEN; CDR2 reads SYDVKM. The junction had 4 bases not matched to a gene; V was cut back by 3 bases and J by 6 bases. This clonotype was obtained from a woman in her 30s in good health and CMV-seropositive. The chain carries TRBV28 and TRBJ1-5, with TRBD1 matching 8 bases. Sequencing was performed on PBMCs. As DNA, the CDR3 is TGTGCCAGCAGTTTTCGGACAGGGCGTCAGCCCCAGCATTTT. Its protein product is CASSFRTGRQPQHF.